One sample yielded the 24 T cell receptor beta chains listed below, sequenced in a study of blood T cell repertoires in COVID-19. Some clones are missing from TCRdb's copy, which holds only in-frame ones; the method was immunoSEQ multiplex PCR. The data show about 200,000 clones, with approximately 90% seen just once and 2% to 2.5% held by the top ten. Sequenced sample: PBMCs or T cells enriched from blood (not recorded which). These TCRs come from a woman aged 25 to 39 who had recovered from COVID-19.

DNA for the CDR3: TGTGCCAGCAGTTTATCGGGGATATTGGATCAGCCCCAGCATTTT. The encoded protein is CASSLSGILDQPQHF. The rearrangement joins TRBV28 to TRBJ1-5; unclear D gene. This CDR3 region has 15 residues. CDR1 is MDHEN, CDR2 SYDVKM, per germline. The V and J ends lost 1 base and 5 bases respectively, with 12 bases between them.

The CDR3 sequence is CATSDSPGTGGPTDTQYF. CDR3 coding DNA: TGTGCCACCAGTGATTCCCCCGGGACAGGGGGCCCCACAGATACGCAGTATTTT. The chain combines TRBV24-1 with TRBJ2-3, with 12 bases matching TRBD1. Unmatched junction bases numbered 7, after V lost 2 bases and J lost 2 bases. This CDR3 is built from 18 residues. Germline CDR1 reads KGHDR; CDR2 reads SFDVKD.

The chain links TRBV19 to TRBJ1-5; D remains ambiguous. The ends were cut back, 5 bases at V and 5 bases at J, with 13 bases in the middle. The CDR3 is 14 amino acids. Germline assignment: CDR1 LNHDA and CDR2 SQIVND (reference sequence). CDR3: CASSLRVRDQPQHF. The CDR3 nucleotides are TGTGCCAGTAGTCTTCGGGTGAGGGATCAGCCCCAGCATTTT.

This chain uses TRBV9 with TRBJ2-1; 12 nucleotides agree with TRBD2. The CDR3 loop spans 16 amino acids. Germline V gene lookup returns CDR1 SGDLS and CDR2 YYNGEE. The V and J ends lost 0 bases and 4 bases, in that order; junction bases with no gene match: 2. CDR3 coding DNA: TGTGCCAGCAGCGTAGAAACTAGCGGGAGGTACAATGAGCAGTTCTTC. As protein: CASSVETSGRYNEQFF.

The genes are TRBV7-3 and TRBJ2-1; 10 bases map to TRBD2. V shed 6 bases and J 4 bases; nucleotides not matched to a gene: 3. Germline-derived CDR1 and CDR2 are SGHTA and FQGTGA. The CDR3 extends over 14 amino acids. Here the CDR3 DNA reads TGTGCCAGCAGGACTAGCGGGCCTTACAATGAGCAGTTCTTC. Translating it yields CASRTSGPYNEQFF.

The rearrangement uses TRBV7-9 and TRBJ2-7; 12 nucleotides align to TRBD2. The CDR3 is made up of 14 amino acids. The ends lost 5 bases at V and 4 bases at J; junction bases unmatched: 3. The germline gives CDR1 SEHNR, CDR2 FQNEAQ (reference sequence). DNA of the CDR3: TGTGCCAGCAGCCCACTAGCGGGGGGATACGAGCAGTACTTC. It specifies CASSPLAGGYEQYF.

The chain has TRBV19 and TRBJ1-6, with 8 bases lining up with TRBD1. Germline V gene lookup returns CDR1 LNHDA and CDR2 SQIVND (reference sequence). Trimming took 5 bases from V and 7 from J; bases not matched to a gene: 7. This CDR3 contains 15 residues. The CDR3 is CASSGTTGDNSPLHF. CDR3 DNA sequence: TGTGCCAGTAGTGGGACGACAGGGGACAATTCACCCCTCCACTTT.

The V gene is TRBV30, the J gene TRBJ2-5; maybe TRBD1 (6 bases). The CDR3 is 13 amino acids. The germline V gene has CDR1 GTSNPN and CDR2 SVGIG (reference sequence). Trimming took 2 bases from V and 7 from J, leaving 14 bases between them. CDR3 nucleotides: TGTGCCTGGAGTACGACACAGGGTTCGACCCAGTACTTC. This codes for CAWSTTQGSTQYF.

V usage is TRBV28 and J usage is TRBJ1-1, with D unresolved. The germline gives CDR1 MDHEN, CDR2 SYDVKM. V lost 4 bases, J lost 4 bases, and 16 bases lay in between. The CDR3 length is 15 residues. The CDR3, as DNA: TGTGCCAGCAGTTCAAGCCTTCACCCAAGCACTGAAGCTTTCTTT. Protein: CASSSSLHPSTEAFF.

The V call is TRBV6-2 or TRBV6-3, the J call TRBJ1-5; D is perhaps TRBD1 (6 bases). The germline V and J ends were trimmed by 5 bases and 0 bases, with 14 bases remaining between them. The CDR3 runs 16 residues. Looked up from germline, CDR1 is MNHEY and CDR2 is SVGEGT. CDR3 sequence reads: CASSPAPGHSNQPQHF. CDR3 bases: TGTGCCAGCAGTCCCGCTCCGGGACATAGCAATCAGCCCCAGCATTTT.

This chain joins TRBV12-3 or TRBV12-4 and TRBJ1-2; 9 bases match TRBD1. The CDR3 sequence is 13 residues long. J gave up 6 bases and V 5 bases, and 4 bases lay outside the gene matches. CDR3 residues: CASSGGQGNGYTF. CDR3 DNA: TGTGCCAGCAGTGGCGGACAGGGGAATGGCTACACCTTC.

The chain carries TRBV7-9 and TRBJ2-5; TRBD1 might be the D (6 bases). The V gene lost 5 bases and the J gene lost 4 bases, with 11 bases spanning the gap. The CDR3 is made up of 13 amino acids. Germline CDR1 is SEHNR and CDR2 is FQNEAQ (reference sequence). DNA of the CDR3: TGTGCCAGCAGCCCCAGGGGATCAGAGACCCAGTACTTC. It translates to CASSPRGSETQYF. Full variable domain (remainder filled in from reference TRBV7-9 and TRBJ2-5): DTGVSQNPRHKITKRGQNVTFRCDPISEHNRLYWYRQTLGQGPEFLTYFQNEAQLEKSRLLSDRFSAERPKGSFSTLEIQRTEQGDSAMYLCASSPRGSETQYFGPGTRLLVL.

The J gene is TRBJ2-1, the V gene TRBV7-2, with 9 positions matching TRBD2. The J segment lost 1 base and the V segment lost 1 base, leaving 11 bases of the junction unmatched. Germline V gene lookup returns CDR1 SGHTA and CDR2 FQGNSA. This CDR3 has 19 residues. The CDR3 loop reads CASSLGKKVAGVSYNEQFF. The CDR3 DNA is TGTGCCAGCAGCTTAGGAAAGAAGGTAGCGGGGGTATCCTACAATGAGCAGTTCTTC.

The V call is TRBV30, the J call TRBJ2-3; D is unresolved. The CDR3 contains 16 residues. V was cut by 1 base and J by 10 bases, with 24 bases left in between. In germline, CDR1 is GTSNPN, CDR2 SVGIG (reference sequence). The CDR3 loop is CAWSELHELAAKAQYF. Written as DNA, the CDR3 is TGTGCCTGGAGTGAGCTTCACGAACTGGCGGCCAAGGCGCAGTATTTT.

The rearrangement joins TRBV7-3 to TRBJ2-7, with 11 bases identical to TRBD1. The CDR3 length is 14 residues. Germline V CDR1 and CDR2: SGHTA, FQGTGA. J lost 4 bases, V lost 4 bases, and 3 bases had no gene match. CDR3 coding DNA: TGTGCCAGCAGCTCGGGGACAGGGGGGTACGAGCAGTACTTC. Protein: CASSSGTGGYEQYF.

CDR3 protein: CASRLTVGNIQYF. CDR3 bases: TGTGCCAGCAGACTCACAGTTGGGAACATTCAGTACTTC. The chain is built from TRBV7-2 and TRBJ2-4; D gene unclear. The CDR3 is 13 amino acids. Germline lookup yields CDR1 SGHTA and CDR2 FQGNSA. V was shortened by 6 bases and J by 7 bases, with 13 bases between the two germline ends.

The chain is built from TRBV5-4 and TRBJ1-2; D is possibly TRBD1 (6 bases). Trimming removed 0 bases at V and 4 bases at J, with 22 bases between. The germline CDR1 and CDR2 sequences are SGHNT and YYREEE (reference sequence). The CDR3 loop spans 18 amino acids. CDR3 bases: TGTGCCAGCAGCTTGGGCGGACAGCCCATCTCTGATGGCTATGGCTACACCTTC. Encoded protein: CASSLGGQPISDGYGYTF.

The rearrangement joins TRBV11-2 to TRBJ1-1; D unresolved. Germline assignment: CDR1 SGHAT and CDR2 FQNNGV. The V end was cut by 1 base, the J end by 2 bases, with 8 bases between. The CDR3 runs 14 residues. The DNA for the CDR3 is TGTGCCAGCAGCTTAGTTGGAGGAAACACTGAAGCTTTCTTT. Translating it yields CASSLVGGNTEAFF. Full variable domain (remainder filled in from reference TRBV11-2 and TRBJ1-1): EAGVAQSPRYKIIEKRQSVAFWCNPISGHATLYWYQQILGQGPKLLIQFQNNGVVDDSQLPKDRFSAERLKGVDSTLKIQPAKLEDSAVYLCASSLVGGNTEAFFGQGTRLTVV.

The rearrangement links TRBV6-5 to TRBJ2-1; 10 bases map to TRBD2. There are 15 residues in the CDR3. Unmatched junction bases numbered 6, after V lost 6 bases and J lost 4 bases. Germline V gene lookup returns CDR1 MNHEY and CDR2 SVGAGI. The DNA of the CDR3 is TGTGCCAGCAGGGGGGGGACTAGCGCTTACAATGAGCAGTTCTTC. Residues: CASRGGTSAYNEQFF.

This clone came up a few times. J is TRBJ2-1 and V is TRBV3-1 (or the pseudogene TRBV3-2); 7 bases agree with TRBD1. J gave up 6 bases and V 5 bases, and 10 bases lay outside the gene matches. The germline gives CDR1 LGHDT, CDR2 YNNKEL (reference sequence). The CDR3 is made up of 15 amino acids. CDR3 in amino acids: CASSATGAISNEQFF. The CDR3 coding sequence is TGTGCCAGCAGCGCAACAGGGGCCATCTCCAATGAGCAGTTCTTC.

The CDR3 coding sequence is TGTGCCACCAGTGACGAGACGAGGGGGTTTGGAGAGACCCAGTACTTC. It is translated as CATSDETRGFGETQYF. The chain links TRBV24-1 to TRBJ2-5; perhaps TRBD1 as D (6 bases). The V end lost 4 bases, the J end lost 4 bases, and 18 bases lay between the germline ends. The CDR3 spans 16 residues. Germline V CDR1 and CDR2: KGHDR, SFDVKD.

V gene TRBV6-5 combines with J gene TRBJ2-1; 9 bases are shared with TRBD2. The germline CDR1 and CDR2 sequences are MNHEY and SVGAGI. Germline trimming cut 2 bases from V and 5 bases from J; bases unmatched to any gene: 4. The CDR3 contains 15 residues. The CDR3 DNA follows: TGTGCCAGCAGTTACGGGACTAGCAGACACAATGAGCAGTTCTTC. Its translation: CASSYGTSRHNEQFF.

This chain links TRBV6-4 with TRBJ2-1, with 7 nucleotides matching TRBD1. V lost 8 bases and J lost 8; bases outside the gene matches: 9. Per germline, CDR1 MRHNA and CDR2 SNTAGT. The length of the CDR3 is 13 residues. The CDR3: CASGRQGSHEQFF. The CDR3 DNA is TGTGCCAGCGGAAGACAGGGTTCTCATGAGCAGTTCTTC.

The V call is TRBV29-1, the J call TRBJ2-3; 7 nucleotides agree with TRBD2. The CDR3 spans 12 residues. Germline CDR1 is SQVTM and CDR2 is ANQGSEA. Trimming took 8 bases from V and 1 from J; bases not matched to a gene: 3. CDR3 sequence reads: CSTSGGTDTQYF. The CDR3 DNA reads TGCAGCACCAGCGGGGGCACAGATACGCAGTATTTT.